There are a few counts of the clone carrying this TCR beta chain. What it binds is not known. The record originates from a study of T cells in Graves' hyperthyroidism and ophthalmopathy. Background on the study: The initial diagnosis was the point when peripheral blood was collected, ahead of any treatment.

Graves' hyperthyroidism qualified as stable when ophthalmopathy did not progress within 18 months. Patients were excluded for uncontrolled infection, other autoimmune disease, pregnancy or lactation. J lost 3 bases, V lost 6 bases, and 10 bases had no gene match. The CDR3 runs 16 residues. General study findings and limits: Also found in blood were most expanded thyroid clonotypes above 0.001.

Authors of the study amplified TCR beta CDR3 regions from RNA transcripts. In the first-round RT-PCR of the TCR CDR3, the HTBI primer set was used. TCRdb re-called the multiplex PCR reads with MiXCR, one entry per CDR3 protein. The sample carries some 460,000 distinct CDR3 sequences, more than 15% recorded once. The rearrangement links TRBV12-3 or TRBV12-4 to TRBJ1-3; 8 positions match TRBD1. The TCR originated in a woman younger than 30 with Graves' hyperthyroidism. The sequenced sample consisted of blood. CDR3 sequence: CASSQADRVGGNTIYF. CDR3 in DNA: TGTGCCAGCAGCCAAGCGGACAGGGTCGGTGGAAACACCATATATTTT.